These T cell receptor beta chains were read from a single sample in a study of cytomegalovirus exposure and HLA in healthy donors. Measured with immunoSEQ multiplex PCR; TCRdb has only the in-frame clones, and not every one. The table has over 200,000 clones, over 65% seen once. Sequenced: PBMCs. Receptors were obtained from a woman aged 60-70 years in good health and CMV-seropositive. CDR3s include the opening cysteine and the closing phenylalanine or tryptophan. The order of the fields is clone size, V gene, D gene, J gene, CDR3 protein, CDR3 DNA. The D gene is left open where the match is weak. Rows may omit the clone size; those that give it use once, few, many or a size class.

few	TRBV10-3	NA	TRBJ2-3	CAIRGISTDTQYF	TGTGCCATCAGGGGCATAAGCACAGATACGCAGTATTTT
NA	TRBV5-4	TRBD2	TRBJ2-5	CASSSWGVAGGIFSETQYF	TGTGCCAGCAGCTCCTGGGGTGTAGCGGGAGGGATTTTTTCGGAGACCCAGTACTTC
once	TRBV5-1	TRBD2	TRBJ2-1	CASSMGGLAGYNEQFF	TGCGCCAGCAGCATGGGGGGGCTAGCGGGCTACAATGAGCAGTTCTTC
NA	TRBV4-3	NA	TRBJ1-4	CASSQDRGEANEKLFF	TGCGCCAGCAGCCAAGATAGGGGCGAAGCTAATGAAAAACTGTTTTTT
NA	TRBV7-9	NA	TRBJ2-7	CASSFMSGSGEQYF	TGTGCCAGCAGCTTCATGAGTGGGTCAGGCGAGCAGTACTTC
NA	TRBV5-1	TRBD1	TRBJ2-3	CASKGQGATDTQYF	TGCGCCAGCAAGGGACAGGGGGCTACGGATACGCAGTATTTT
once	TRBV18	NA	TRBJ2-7	CASSPPSGTYEQYF	TGTGCCAGCTCACCACCTTCGGGGACCTACGAGCAGTACTTC
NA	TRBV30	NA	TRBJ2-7	CAWSLRQEQYF	TGTGCCTGGAGTCTCCGACAAGAGCAGTACTTC
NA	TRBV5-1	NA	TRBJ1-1	CASSSPRDGGTEAFF	TGCGCCAGCAGCTCCCCCCGGGACGGGGGCACTGAAGCTTTCTTT
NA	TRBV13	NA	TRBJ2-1	CASSPWGGAGNEQFF	TGTGCCAGCAGCCCCTGGGGGGGGGCGGGGAATGAGCAGTTCTTC
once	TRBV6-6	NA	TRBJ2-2	CASIDGGTGELFF	TGTGCCAGCATTGACGGGGGTACCGGGGAGCTGTTTTTT
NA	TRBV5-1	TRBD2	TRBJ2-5	CASSPTSGGAYETQYF	TGCGCCAGCAGCCCAACTAGCGGGGGGGCTTATGAGACCCAGTACTTC
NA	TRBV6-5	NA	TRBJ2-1	CASSGGFRYNEQFF	TGTGCCAGCAGCGGAGGATTTAGATACAATGAGCAGTTCTTC
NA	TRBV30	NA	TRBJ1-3	CAWTPEGVGNTIYF	TGTGCCTGGACTCCTGAGGGGGTTGGAAACACCATATATTTT
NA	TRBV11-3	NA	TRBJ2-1	CASSLDPPASLLGSYNEQFF	TGTGCCAGCAGCTTAGATCCCCCAGCTAGCCTCCTCGGGTCCTACAATGAGCAGTTCTTC
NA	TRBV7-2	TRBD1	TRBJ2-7	CASTRTGGSYEQYF	TGTGCCAGCACTAGAACAGGGGGGTCCTACGAGCAGTACTTC
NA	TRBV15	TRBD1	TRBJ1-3	CATSRDVRGSGNTIYF	TGTGCCACCAGCAGAGATGTCAGGGGGTCTGGAAACACCATATATTTT
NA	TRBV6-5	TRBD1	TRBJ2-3	CASSYTGTGGSDTQYF	TGTGCCAGCAGTTACACCGGGACAGGGGGCTCAGATACGCAGTATTTT
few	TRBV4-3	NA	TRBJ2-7	CASSQDGGMTYEQYF	TGCGCCAGCAGCCAAGATGGCGGGATGACCTACGAGCAGTACTTC
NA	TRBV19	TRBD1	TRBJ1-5	CASSPRGDRGLNQPQHF	TGTGCCAGTAGTCCTCGCGGGGACAGGGGATTGAATCAGCCCCAGCATTTT
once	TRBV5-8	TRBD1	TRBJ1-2	CASSLGQGVGYTF	TGTGCCAGCAGCTTGGGACAGGGGGTCGGCTACACCTTC
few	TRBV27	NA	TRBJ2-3	CASSLSVPVSTDTQYF	TGTGCCAGCAGTTTATCGGTTCCAGTAAGCACAGATACGCAGTATTTT
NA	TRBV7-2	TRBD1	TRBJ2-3	CASSFRTGPDTQYF	TGTGCCAGCAGCTTCCGGACAGGGCCAGATACGCAGTATTTT
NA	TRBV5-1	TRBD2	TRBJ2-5	CASSPLTSGQETQYF	TGCGCCAGCAGCCCCCTGACTAGCGGCCAAGAGACCCAGTACTTC
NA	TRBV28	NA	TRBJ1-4	CASKNRVEKLFF	TGTGCCAGTAAAAACAGGGTTGAAAAACTGTTTTTT
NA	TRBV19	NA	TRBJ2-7	CASSIKVATLGYEQYF	TGTGCCAGTAGTATAAAGGTGGCGACTCTGGGCTACGAGCAGTACTTC
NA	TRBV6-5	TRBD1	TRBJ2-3	CASRRDRGLTDTQYF	TGTGCCAGCAGGAGGGACAGGGGGCTGACAGATACGCAGTATTTT
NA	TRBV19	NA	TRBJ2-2	CASSVASHGRELFF	TGTGCCAGTAGTGTAGCGAGTCACGGCCGGGAACTGTTTTTT
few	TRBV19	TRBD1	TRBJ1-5	CASSGQGGQPQHF	TGTGCCAGTAGTGGACAGGGAGGACAGCCCCAGCATTTT
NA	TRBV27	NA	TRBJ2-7	CASRTMIGDYEQYF	TGTGCCAGCAGAACCATGATAGGAGATTACGAGCAGTACTTC
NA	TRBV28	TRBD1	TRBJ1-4	CASTRQGNEKLFF	TGTGCCAGCACCCGACAGGGTAATGAAAAACTGTTTTTT
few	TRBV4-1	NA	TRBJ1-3	CASSQDLRNTIYF	TGCGCCAGCAGCCAAGATCTACGAAACACCATATATTTT
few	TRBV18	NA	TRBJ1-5	CASSPGDNQPQHF	TGTGCCAGCTCACCGGGAGACAATCAGCCCCAGCATTTT
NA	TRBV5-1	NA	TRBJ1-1	CASSSTVQTEAFF	TGCGCCAGCAGCTCGACAGTTCAGACTGAAGCTTTCTTT
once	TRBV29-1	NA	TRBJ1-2	CSVDPETGLNYGYTF	TGCAGCGTTGATCCCGAAACAGGGCTTAACTATGGCTACACCTTC